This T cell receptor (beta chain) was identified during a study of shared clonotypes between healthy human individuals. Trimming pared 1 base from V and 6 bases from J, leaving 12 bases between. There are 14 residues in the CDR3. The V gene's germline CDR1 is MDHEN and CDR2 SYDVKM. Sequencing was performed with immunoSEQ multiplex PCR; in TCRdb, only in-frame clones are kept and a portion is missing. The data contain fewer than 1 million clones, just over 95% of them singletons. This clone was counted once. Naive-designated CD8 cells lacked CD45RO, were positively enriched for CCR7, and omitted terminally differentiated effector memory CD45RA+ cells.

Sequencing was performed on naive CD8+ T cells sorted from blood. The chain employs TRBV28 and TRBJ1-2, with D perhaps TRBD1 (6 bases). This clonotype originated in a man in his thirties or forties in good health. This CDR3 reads CASSLSGTGNGYTF. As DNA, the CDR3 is TGTGCCAGCAGTTTATCTGGTACAGGGAATGGCTACACCTTC.